One sample yielded the 27 T cell receptor beta chains listed below, sequenced in a study of cytomegalovirus exposure and HLA in healthy donors. PCR amplification relied on 60 Vbeta primers (plus 13 Jbeta primers). Sequenced by immunoSEQ multiplex PCR; TCRdb stores in-frame clones only, minus some. The sample totals roughly 120,000 clones. The specimen sequenced was PBMCs. The receptors stem from a man in his late teens or twenties in good health and CMV-seronegative.

The chain couples TRBV12-5 to TRBJ1-2; D gene unclear. The V gene lost 2 bases and the J gene lost 0 bases, with 7 bases spanning the gap. This CDR3 has 14 residues. CDR1 and CDR2 (germline): LGHNT, FRNRAP. The CDR3 sequence is CASGLSVTNYGYTF. The CDR3, as DNA: TGTGCTAGTGGTTTGTCAGTAACTAACTATGGCTACACCTTC.

The chain couples TRBV11-3 to TRBJ1-1, with D possibly being TRBD1 (5 bases). The CDR3 length is 13 residues. V lost 4 bases to trimming and J lost 11 bases, with 17 bases between them. CDR1 and CDR2 from the germline V gene are SGHNT and YENEEA. The CDR3 reads CASSSSAGVRAFF. The CDR3 bases are TGTGCCAGCAGCTCAAGCGCGGGGGTGCGGGCTTTCTTT.

This sequence joins TRBV9 and TRBJ1-2; D is possibly TRBD1 (5 bases). Trimming cost V 0 bases and J 4 bases, with 7 bases left between them. Germline CDR1 reads SGDLS; CDR2 reads YYNGEE. The CDR3 is 13 residues long. CDR3 DNA: TGTGCCAGCAGCGTAGACCAGGGCTATGGCTACACCTTC. It is translated as CASSVDQGYGYTF.

The chain links TRBV5-6 to TRBJ1-1; D may be TRBD1 (6 bases). The germline V gene has CDR1 SGHDT and CDR2 YYEEEE. V was trimmed by 6 bases and J by 4 bases, leaving 25 bases between them. This CDR3 is 17 amino acids long. CDR3 in DNA: TGTGCCAGCAACAAATACGGGGGGGCAGGGAAGGCCACTGAAGCTTTCTTT. It translates to CASNKYGGAGKATEAFF.

The rearrangement uses TRBV10-3 and TRBJ2-3; perhaps TRBD1 as D (7 bases). Germline lookup yields CDR1 ENHRY and CDR2 SYGVKD. The CDR3 sequence is 18 residues long. Trimming stripped 0 bases from V and 0 bases from J, with 16 bases between. The CDR3 DNA reads TGTGCCATCAGTGAGTCGCCCCCGACAGGGACTAGCACAGATACGCAGTATTTT. Encoded protein: CAISESPPTGTSTDTQYF.

This chain joins TRBV18 and TRBJ1-1; D might be TRBD1 (5 bases). The CDR3 runs 15 residues. Trimming shortened V by 3 bases and J by 1 base, and 12 bases separated the two germline ends. Per germline, CDR1 KGHSH and CDR2 LQKENI. DNA of the CDR3: TGTGCCAGCTCACCCGGGGGGGGTCAGAACACTGAAGCTTTCTTT. Protein product: CASSPGGGQNTEAFF.

This chain connects TRBV10-1 to TRBJ1-2; D may be TRBD1 (5 bases). Germline V gives CDR1 WNHNN, CDR2 SYGVQD (reference sequence). Trimming shortened V by 3 bases and J by 8 bases, and 13 bases separated the two germline ends. CDR3 length: 13 residues. CDR3 residues: CASSDPGGDGYTF. CDR3 DNA sequence: TGCGCCAGCAGTGATCCCGGCGGGGACGGCTACACCTTC.

CDR3 sequence reads: CASSQWGRGQGAQGTQYF. The CDR3 nucleotides are TGCGCCAGCAGCCAATGGGGGCGTGGACAGGGGGCGCAGGGTACGCAGTATTTT. This sequence joins TRBV4-1 and TRBJ2-3, with TRBD1 identical over 11 bases. V lost 2 bases and J lost 8; bases outside the gene matches: 15. This CDR3 contains 18 residues. CDR1 and CDR2 (germline): MGHRA, YSYEKL.

The genes are TRBV25-1 and TRBJ2-1; possible D gene TRBD2, 5 bases. The CDR3 has 15 amino acids. The V end was cut by 5 bases, the J end by 6 bases, with 17 bases between. The germline CDR1 and CDR2 sequences are MGHDK and SYGVNS. The CDR3 region has the DNA TGTGCCAGCAGTTCGCTAGCCCTAAGGACCAATGAGCAGTTCTTC. It yields the protein CASSSLALRTNEQFF.

V gene TRBV19 combines with J gene TRBJ2-3, with 7 bases that match TRBD2. Per the germline V gene, CDR1 is LNHDA and CDR2 is SQIVND (reference sequence). V gave up 3 bases and J gave up 3 bases; unmatched junction bases: 6. The CDR3 sequence is 15 residues long. The CDR3 sequence is CASSMPSGLTDTQYF. CDR3 DNA sequence: TGTGCCAGTAGTATGCCTAGCGGCCTTACAGATACGCAGTATTTT.

This chain links TRBV6-5 with TRBJ1-2; 8 nucleotides match TRBD1. In germline, CDR1 is MNHEY, CDR2 SVGAGI. Germline trimming cut 0 bases from V and 5 bases from J; bases unmatched to any gene: 5. The CDR3 sequence is 15 residues long. The CDR3 DNA reads TGTGCCAGCAGTTACTCTAGGACAGGGACGTATGGCTACACCTTC. This gives the protein CASSYSRTGTYGYTF.

This chain joins TRBV6-1 and TRBJ1-4, with D maybe TRBD1 (5 bases). V lost 6 bases to trimming and J lost 4 bases, with 15 bases between them. Germline CDR1 and CDR2: MNHNS and SASEGT. The CDR3 is made up of 15 amino acids. CDR3 DNA sequence: TGTGCCAGCAGCGCCCGCAGGGCGAGTAATGAAAAACTGTTTTTT. It specifies CASSARRASNEKLFF.

The V and J genes are TRBV11-3 and TRBJ2-7; possibly TRBD2 for D (5 bases). This CDR3 spans 13 amino acids. Germline V lookup: CDR1 SGHNT, CDR2 YENEEA. Trimming took off 3 bases at V and 3 bases at J, with 9 bases between the two ends. CDR3 DNA sequence: TGTGCCAGCAGCTTTGGGAGAGACTACGAGCAGTACTTC. Its protein is CASSFGRDYEQYF.

This chain uses TRBV11-2 with TRBJ1-1; 8 bases are shared with TRBD1. V lost 5 bases to trimming and J lost 6 bases; unmatched junction nucleotides: 5. Germline V gene sequence: CDR1 SGHAT, CDR2 FQNNGV. The CDR3 spans 13 residues. The CDR3 is CASSNAQGAEAFF. The DNA of the CDR3 is TGTGCCAGCAGCAACGCACAGGGGGCTGAAGCTTTCTTT.

The chain combines TRBV30 with TRBJ2-2; 7 bases match TRBD2. CDR3 length equals 19 residues. Per the germline V gene, CDR1 is GTSNPN and CDR2 is SVGIG (reference sequence). Trimming at V came to 3 bases and at J to 3 bases, leaving 19 bases not matched to a gene. The CDR3 loop is CAWSAHLLAAGLDTGELFF. The CDR3 DNA sequence: TGTGCCTGGAGCGCCCACCTTCTAGCGGCGGGGCTGGACACCGGGGAGCTGTTTTTT.

The rearrangement uses TRBV7-9 and TRBJ2-3; TRBD1 matches at 7 bases. V gave up 3 bases and J gave up 1 base; unmatched junction bases: 4. The germline CDR1 and CDR2 sequences are SEHNR and FQNEAQ (reference sequence). The CDR3 sequence is 15 residues long. Here the CDR3 DNA reads TGTGCCAGCAGCTTCTTCGGACAGGGCACAGATACGCAGTATTTT. It is translated as CASSFFGQGTDTQYF.

The chain couples TRBV2 to TRBJ2-1; a weak D match, TRBD1 (5 bases). The V gene lost 1 base and the J gene lost 4 bases, with 11 bases spanning the gap. Looked up from germline, CDR1 is SNHLY and CDR2 is FYNNEI. This CDR3 has 15 residues. CDR3 DNA sequence: TGTGCCAGCAGTGAAGTTGCAGGGCAGTACAATGAGCAGTTCTTC. Its translation: CASSEVAGQYNEQFF.

The chain employs TRBV4-2 and TRBJ1-3; maybe TRBD1 (5 bases). The germline V and J ends were trimmed by 0 bases and 1 base, with 10 bases remaining between them. From germline, CDR1 is LGHNA and CDR2 YNFKEQ. This CDR3 contains 16 residues. The CDR3 reads CASSQDRQSSGNTIYF. As DNA, the CDR3 is TGTGCCAGCAGCCAAGACCGACAGTCTTCTGGAAACACCATATATTTT.

The CDR3 DNA is TGTGCCAGCAGCGTAGAGGGGGTTCTAAGTCAGCCCCAGCATTTT. Residues: CASSVEGVLSQPQHF. This chain uses TRBV9 with TRBJ1-5; TRBD1 is a possible D gene (6 bases). CDR1 and CDR2 (germline): SGDLS, YYNGEE. This CDR3 comprises 15 residues. Trimming took off 0 bases at V and 6 bases at J, with 13 bases between the two ends.

This chain links TRBV7-9 with TRBJ1-1, with D perhaps matching TRBD1 (5 bases). Trimming pared 5 bases from V and 3 bases from J, leaving 13 bases between. The CDR3 runs 14 residues. The germline V gene encodes CDR1 SEHNR and CDR2 FQNEAQ (reference sequence). The CDR3 spells CASSLRGGDTEAFF. The CDR3 DNA reads TGTGCCAGCAGCCTTCGGGGGGGAGACACTGAAGCTTTCTTT.

The chain uses TRBV7-9 and TRBJ2-3, with TRBD2 matching 9 bases. Germline CDR1 is SEHNR and CDR2 is FQNEAQ (reference sequence). V dropped 2 bases and J dropped 6; count of bases not matched to a gene: 6. This CDR3 has 15 amino acids. The CDR3 DNA sequence: TGTGCCAGCAGCTTAATTGCGGGAGGGAGCGATACGCAGTATTTT. This translates into CASSLIAGGSDTQYF. Based on the CDR3 plus reference TRBV7-9 and TRBJ2-3, the full variable domain is DTGVSQNPRHKITKRGQNVTFRCDPISEHNRLYWYRQTLGQGPEFLTYFQNEAQLEKSRLLSDRFSAERPKGSFSTLEIQRTEQGDSAMYLCASSLIAGGSDTQYFGPGTRLTVL.

The genes are TRBV29-1 and TRBJ1-4; 12 nucleotides agree with TRBD1. This CDR3 comprises 16 residues. Trimming at V came to 6 bases and at J to 7 bases, leaving 12 bases not matched to a gene. CDR1 is SQVTM, CDR2 ANQGSEA, per germline. The CDR3 loop reads CSVAGTGGVKSEKLFF. For the CDR3, the DNA is TGCAGCGTAGCAGGGACAGGGGGCGTGAAAAGTGAAAAACTGTTTTTT.

The rearrangement joins TRBV19 to TRBJ1-1; D possibly corresponds to TRBD1 (5 bases). Per the germline V gene, CDR1 is LNHDA and CDR2 is SQIVND (reference sequence). This CDR3 has 15 residues. Trimming stripped 7 bases from V and 4 bases from J, with 19 bases between. CDR3 in DNA: TGTGCCAGTATCCTGCCTGGGGCTTCGGCCACTGAAGCTTTCTTT. Translating it yields CASILPGASATEAFF.

This chain connects TRBV5-4 to TRBJ1-1; D might be TRBD1 (5 bases). CDR1 SGHNT and CDR2 YYREEE come from the germline V gene (reference sequence). The V end was cut by 6 bases, the J end by 10 bases, with 19 bases between. This CDR3 is built from 13 residues. In nucleotides, the CDR3 is TGTGCCAGCACCCCGGACACCTCCTCGCGAGCTTTCTTT. This codes for CASTPDTSSRAFF.

The chain has TRBV5-1 and TRBJ2-2; 9 bases are a match to TRBD1. The CDR3 spans 14 residues. Germline V gene lookup returns CDR1 SGHRS and CDR2 YFSETQ. J gave up 5 bases and V 3 bases, and 2 bases lay outside the gene matches. CDR3 in amino acids: CASSYDRGTGELFF. CDR3 coding DNA: TGCGCCAGCAGCTATGACAGGGGGACCGGGGAGCTGTTTTTT.

With respect to this clone: A junction boundary mismatches the germline segment, possibly from a read error. The genes are TRBV4-2 and TRBJ2-5; 10 bases are shared with TRBD2. CDR3 size: 17 residues. Germline V gene lookup returns CDR1 LGHNA and CDR2 YNFKEQ. Written as DNA, the CDR3 is TGTGCCAGCAGTCAAGATATGAGCGGGGGGGCCGAGGAGACCCAGTACTTC. Protein product: CASSQDMSGGAEETQYF.

This chain joins TRBV19 and TRBJ1-4; 8 nucleotides agree with TRBD1. CDR3 size: 18 residues. V trimming: 5 bases; J trimming: 0 bases; junction bases outside the gene matches: 11. Germline V CDR1 and CDR2: LNHDA, SQIVND (reference sequence). The CDR3 coding sequence is TGTGCCAGTAGTCGCGAATTGGGACAGGCCTCAACTAATGAAAAACTGTTTTTT. Protein sequence: CASSRELGQASTNEKLFF.